The rows below give T cell receptor beta chains drawn from one sample of a study of regulatory T cells in long-lasting Graves disease. TCRdb itself ran the multiplex PCR reads through MiXCR, one entry per CDR3 protein. The table records hundreds of thousands of distinct CDR3 sequences, around 32% of them present only once. This material consisted of peripheral blood mononuclear cells (PBMCs), taken when the disease was refractory, from a patient treated with antithyroid drugs. These TCRs come from a female donor with Graves disease. Each CDR3 is given with its conserved first and last residue. D genes are given only for firm matches. Not every row has a clone size; where given, it reads once, few, many or a size class.

v_call	j_call	d_call	clone_size	cdr3_nt	cdr3_aa
TRBV19	TRBJ1-1	.	.	TGTGCCAGTAGTTTCTCGACCTGGGGGGCTGAAGCTTTCTTT	CASSFSTWGAEAFF
TRBV2	TRBJ2-7	TRBD2	many	TGTGCCAGCAGGGGACTAGCGGGCGATGAGCAGTACTTC	CASRGLAGDEQYF
TRBV11-1	TRBJ2-1	TRBD2	few	TGTGCCAGCAGCTTATCCGGGGCGGGAGTGAGGGTCCATGAGCAGTTCTTC	CASSLSGAGVRVHEQFF
TRBV7-9	TRBJ2-7	TRBD2	few	TGTGCCAGCAGCGCAGACATAGCGGGCCTCTCCTACGAGCAGTACTTC	CASSADIAGLSYEQYF
TRBV5-1	TRBJ1-1	TRBD1	few	TGCGCCAGCAGCCTGGACAGGGTGTGGGCTGAAGCTTTCTTT	CASSLDRVWAEAFF
TRBV3-1	TRBJ2-7	.	.	TGTGCCAGCAGCCAAGATCGGGGGTGCGAGCAGTACTTC	CASSQDRGCEQYF
TRBV12-3/TRBV12-4	TRBJ1-2	.	many	TGTGCCAGCAGTTTCGGCCGGGATCACTATGGCTACACCTTC	CASSFGRDHYGYTF
TRBV7-9	TRBJ2-4	TRBD2	.	TGTGCCAGCAGCCCGGGAGCGGGGTTTCAGTACTTC	CASSPGAGFQYF
TRBV12-3/TRBV12-4	TRBJ1-1	.	many	TGTGCCGAGACGGTGGGCACTGAAGCTTTCTTT	CAETVGTEAFF
TRBV30	TRBJ1-6	TRBD1	few	TGTGCCTGGGGACAGGGTGACGGTAATTCACCCCTCCACTTT	CAWGQGDGNSPLHF
TRBV6-2/TRBV6-3	TRBJ1-2	.	many	TGTGCCAGCAGTTACCAACACAACTATGGCTACACCTTC	CASSYQHNYGYTF
TRBV5-1	TRBJ1-1	.	.	TGCGCCAGCAGCTTGGACGGTCCGGGGAACACTGAAGCTTTCTTT	CASSLDGPGNTEAFF
TRBV6-1	TRBJ1-1	.	.	TGTGCCATCAGACAGACCGAAAACACTGAAGCTTTCTTT	CAIRQTENTEAFF
TRBV28	TRBJ1-1	.	many	TGTGCCAGCAGTTTACCGCCTGAGGGAGAACAGGTTTTCACTGAAGCTTTCTTT	CASSLPPEGEQVFTEAFF
TRBV28	TRBJ1-1	TRBD1	many	TGTGCCAGCAGTGATGGACAGGACTATTCGGCTTTCTTT	CASSDGQDYSAFF
TRBV20-1	TRBJ1-3	.	few	TGCAGTGCTAGAGGGCAGCTGTCTGGAAACACCATATATTTT	CSARGQLSGNTIYF
TRBV19	TRBJ2-2	.	.	TGTGCCAGTAGTATTGCGGGGACCGGGGAGCTGTTTTTT	CASSIAGTGELFF
TRBV10-2	TRBJ1-2	.	few	TGCGCCAGCAGTGCAAGATCCGGGACCCAATATGAAGGCTACACCTTC	CASSARSGTQYEGYTF
TRBV20-1	TRBJ2-7	TRBD2	.	TGCAGTGCTAGAGATACTAGCGGGAGGGCCGATTACTTC	CSARDTSGRADYF
TRBV9	TRBJ2-5	TRBD2	.	TGTGCCAGCAGCGGCATCCTGACTAGCGGGAGCTCGGAGACCCAGTACTTC	CASSGILTSGSSETQYF
TRBV12-3/TRBV12-4	TRBJ2-7	.	few	TGTGCCAGCAGTTTTGCTCTCAACTACGAGCAGTACTTC	CASSFALNYEQYF
TRBV11-2	TRBJ1-6	TRBD1	many	TGTGCCAGTGAGGGACAGAGGAATTCACCCCTCCACTTT	CASEGQRNSPLHF
TRBV29-1	TRBJ2-7	.	few	TGCAGCGTTGTGGGGCCCGGCTCCTACGAGCAGTACTTC	CSVVGPGSYEQYF
TRBV20-1	TRBJ2-5	TRBD1	many	TGCAGTGCTAGCCAGACAGGGATCCAAGAGACCCAGTACTTC	CSASQTGIQETQYF
TRBV12-5	TRBJ1-1	TRBD1	.	TGTGCTAGTGGTTTGAGAGGGGGCGGCACTGAAGCTTTCTTT	CASGLRGGGTEAFF